Below are 7 T cell receptor beta chains sequenced from a single sample in a study of shared clonotypes between healthy human individuals. The data were produced by immunoSEQ multiplex PCR, yet TCRdb's version contains in-frame clones alone and is incomplete. The repertoire has approximately 1.4 million clones, approximately 98% of them found once; the top ten carry roughly 0.45%. Input material: naive CD4+ T cells sorted from blood. The subset: CD45RA+ positively selected. These receptors all stem from a man aged 25-40 years in good health.

This clone was recorded once. The CDR3 protein is CASSSKTGGAGNEQFF. The CDR3 nucleotides are TGTGCCAGCAGCTCAAAAACAGGGGGCGCGGGCAATGAGCAGTTCTTC. J is TRBJ2-1 and V is TRBV7-2, with 9 bases fitting TRBD1. The CDR3 spans 16 residues. With 4 bases clipped from V and 6 bases from J, the junction kept 10 bases outside the gene matches. CDR1 SGHTA and CDR2 FQGNSA come from the germline V gene.

V usage is TRBV25-1 and J usage is TRBJ2-5, with TRBD2 identical over 7 bases. J gave up 4 bases and V 3 bases, and 5 bases lay outside the gene matches. There are 14 residues in the CDR3. Per germline, CDR1 MGHDK and CDR2 SYGVNS. CDR3 sequence: CASSDRGSGETQYF. CDR3 nucleotide sequence: TGTGCCAGCAGTGACCGCGGGAGCGGAGAGACCCAGTACTTC.

The chain is built from TRBV30 and TRBJ2-7; 8 nucleotides line up with TRBD2. This CDR3 has 16 residues. CDR1 is GTSNPN and CDR2 is SVGIG in the germline V gene (reference sequence). V lost 3 bases to trimming and J lost 3 bases; unmatched junction nucleotides: 13. The CDR3 region is CAWRYSGRIKNYEQYF. Here the CDR3 DNA reads TGTGCCTGGAGGTACAGCGGGAGAATAAAAAACTACGAGCAGTACTTC.

This chain joins TRBV5-5 and TRBJ1-2; possibly TRBD1 for D (5 bases). Per the germline V gene, CDR1 is SGHKS and CDR2 is YYEKEE (reference sequence). The CDR3 sequence is 16 residues long. The V gene lost 1 base and the J gene lost 2 bases, with 15 bases spanning the gap. For the CDR3, the DNA is TGTGCCAGCAGCTTGAGTCTCGCGGAGGGGAACTATGGCTACACCTTC. It yields the protein CASSLSLAEGNYGYTF. The full variable domain, with the rest looked up from reference TRBV5-5 and TRBJ1-2, is DAGVTQSPTHLIKTRGQQVTLRCSPISGHKSVSWYQQVLGQGPQFIFQYYEKEERGRGNFPDRFSARQFPNYSSELNVNALLLGDSALYLCASSLSLAEGNYGYTFGSGTRLTVV.

The chain combines TRBV2 with TRBJ1-5; possible D gene TRBD1, 5 bases. This CDR3 region has 12 residues. V was shortened by 7 bases and J by 4 bases, with 8 bases between the two germline ends. The germline CDR1 and CDR2 sequences are SNHLY and FYNNEI. CDR3 sequence reads: CASNEGNQPQHF. In nucleotides, the CDR3 is TGTGCCAGCAACGAGGGGAATCAGCCCCAGCATTTT. The entire variable domain, with the rest obtained from reference TRBV2 and TRBJ1-5, is as follows: EPEVTQTPSHQVTQMGQEVILRCVPISNHLYFYWYRQILGQKVEFLVSFYNNEISEKSEIFDDQFSVERPDGSNFTLKIRSTKLEDSAMYFCASNEGNQPQHFGDGTRLSIL.

The chain has TRBV19 and TRBJ2-3; 9 nucleotides agree with TRBD1. CDR3 length: 15 residues. Germline CDR1 is LNHDA and CDR2 is SQIVND (reference sequence). Trimming at V came to 8 bases and at J to 5 bases, leaving 11 bases not matched to a gene. The CDR3 reads CASSPHRGRGDTQYF. DNA for the CDR3: TGTGCCAGTTCGCCACACAGGGGGCGGGGAGATACGCAGTATTTT.

The chain employs TRBV28 and TRBJ1-5; 7 nucleotides line up with TRBD1. CDR3 size: 16 residues. Germline-derived CDR1 and CDR2 are MDHEN and SYDVKM. The V segment lost 4 bases and the J segment 10 bases; nucleotides outside the gene matches: 16. The CDR3 sequence is CASSSTAGTALRPQHF. CDR3 DNA sequence: TGTGCCAGCAGTTCTACCGCCGGGACAGCTCTTCGCCCCCAGCATTTT. The variable domain in full, with the rest retrieved from reference TRBV28 and TRBJ1-5, is DVKVTQSSRYLVKRTGEKVFLECVQDMDHENMFWYRQDPGLGLRLIYFSYDVKMKEKGDIPEGYSVSREKKERFSLILESASTNQTSMYLCASSSTAGTALRPQHFGDGTRLSIL.